These T cell receptor beta chains were read from a single sample in a study of T-cell reconstitution after alpha-beta-depleted transplantation in children. One entry per CDR3 protein, called by TCRdb with MiXCR from the PCR reads. The data hold about 130,000 distinct CDR3 sequences, with about 9.6% observed a single time. The sample in question was PBMCs, mostly from graft donor cells, obtained 180 days after TCRalphabeta/CD19-depleted stem cell transplant. These receptors came from a girl under three years old who had a stem cell transplant for combined immunodeficiency, so the T cells may come from the graft donor. CDR3s include the opening cysteine and the closing phenylalanine or tryptophan. The D gene is left open where the match is weak. Part of the rows lack a size; the others show once, few, many or a class for expanded clones.

clone size	V gene	D gene	J gene	CDR3 protein	CDR3 DNA
many	TRBV7-2	-	TRBJ2-5	CASSLAWDNQETQYF	TGTGCCAGCAGCTTAGCGTGGGACAACCAAGAGACCCAGTACTTC
-	TRBV20-1	-	TRBJ2-7	CSARRQSYEQYF	TGCAGTGCTAGGAGGCAATCCTACGAGCAGTACTTC
-	TRBV7-8	TRBD1	TRBJ2-7	CASRWRTGGPPTYEQYF	TGTGCCAGCAGGTGGAGGACAGGGGGTCCCCCTACTTACGAGCAGTACTTC
few	TRBV10-3	-	TRBJ1-2	CAISEGAGVYGYTF	TGTGCCATCAGTGAGGGAGCAGGGGTTTATGGCTACACCTTC
many	TRBV11-2	-	TRBJ2-3	CASSFVTARDTQYF	TGTGCCAGCAGTTTCGTAACAGCGCGCGATACGCAGTATTTT
medium-sized	TRBV20-1	-	TRBJ1-3	CSARALGGPGNTIYF	TGCAGTGCTAGAGCCTTGGGTGGGCCTGGAAACACCATATATTTT
-	TRBV20-1	-	TRBJ2-7	CSARRQLPVYEQYF	TGCAGTGCTAGGAGACAGCTACCCGTCTACGAGCAGTACTTC
many	TRBV29-1	-	TRBJ2-3	CSVGAGNLADTQYF	TGCAGCGTTGGGGCAGGGAACCTCGCAGATACGCAGTATTTT
-	TRBV28	-	TRBJ2-7	CASSPGGEQYF	TGTGCCAGCAGCCCAGGAGGCGAGCAGTACTTC
few	TRBV12-3/TRBV12-4	-	TRBJ2-7	CASSLGYRAADEQYF	TGTGCCAGCAGTTTAGGGTACAGGGCGGCGGACGAGCAGTACTTC
-	TRBV20-1	TRBD1	TRBJ2-1	CSAYSGQIYKEQFF	TGCAGTGCCTATTCGGGACAGATTTACAAGGAGCAGTTCTTC
-	TRBV20-1	-	TRBJ1-6	CSARVTLTGNSPLHF	TGCAGTGCTAGAGTTACCTTAACGGGAAATTCACCCCTCCACTTT
many	TRBV5-5	-	TRBJ2-7	CASSLGTNSYEQYF	TGTGCCAGCAGCTTGGGGACAAACTCCTACGAGCAGTACTTC
few	TRBV5-4	-	TRBJ1-1	CASSFRHLRAEAFF	TGTGCCAGCAGCTTTCGACACCTGAGGGCTGAAGCTTTCTTT
few	TRBV29-1	-	TRBJ2-7	CSVELGGEQYF	TGCAGCGTTGAACTAGGGGGAGAGCAGTACTTC
few	TRBV7-8	-	TRBJ1-5	CASSLAGSSNQPQHF	TGTGCCAGCAGCTTAGCGGGGAGTAGCAATCAGCCCCAGCATTTT
-	TRBV20-1	TRBD2	TRBJ2-5	CSAFKPGLAGGETQYF	TGCAGTGCTTTCAAACCGGGACTAGCGGGAGGGGAGACCCAGTACTTC
few	TRBV5-1	TRBD1	TRBJ1-1	CASSVDRNYRKAFF	TGCGCCAGCAGCGTGGACAGGAACTACCGCAAAGCTTTCTTT